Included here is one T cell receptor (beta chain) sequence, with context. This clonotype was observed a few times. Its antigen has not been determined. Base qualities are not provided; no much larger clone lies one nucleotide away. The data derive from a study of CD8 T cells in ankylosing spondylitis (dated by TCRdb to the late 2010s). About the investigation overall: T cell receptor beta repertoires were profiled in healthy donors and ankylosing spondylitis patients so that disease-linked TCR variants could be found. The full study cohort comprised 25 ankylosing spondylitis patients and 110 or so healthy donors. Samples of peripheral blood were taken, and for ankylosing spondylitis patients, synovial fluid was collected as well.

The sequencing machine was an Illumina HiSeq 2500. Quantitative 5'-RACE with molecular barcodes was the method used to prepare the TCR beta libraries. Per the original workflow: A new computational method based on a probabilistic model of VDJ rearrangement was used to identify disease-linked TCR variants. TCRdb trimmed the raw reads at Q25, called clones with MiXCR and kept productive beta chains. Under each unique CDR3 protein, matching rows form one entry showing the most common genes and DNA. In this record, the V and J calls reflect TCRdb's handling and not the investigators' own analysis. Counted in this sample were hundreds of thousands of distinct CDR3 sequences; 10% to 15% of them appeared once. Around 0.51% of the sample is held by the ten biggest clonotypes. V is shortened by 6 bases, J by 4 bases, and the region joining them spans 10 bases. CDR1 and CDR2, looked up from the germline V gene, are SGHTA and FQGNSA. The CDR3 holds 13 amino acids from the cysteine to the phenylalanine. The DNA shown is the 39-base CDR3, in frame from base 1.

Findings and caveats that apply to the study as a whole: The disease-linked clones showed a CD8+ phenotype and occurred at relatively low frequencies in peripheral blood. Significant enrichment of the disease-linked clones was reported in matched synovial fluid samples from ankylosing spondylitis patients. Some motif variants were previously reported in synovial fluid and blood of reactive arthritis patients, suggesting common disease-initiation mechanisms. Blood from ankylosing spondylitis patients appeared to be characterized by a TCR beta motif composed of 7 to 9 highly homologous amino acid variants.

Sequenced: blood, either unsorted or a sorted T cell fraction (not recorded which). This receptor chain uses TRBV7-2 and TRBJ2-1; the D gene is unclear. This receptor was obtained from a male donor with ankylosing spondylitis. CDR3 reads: CASRVDGYNEQFF. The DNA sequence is TGTGCCAGCAGGGTGGACGGTTACAATGAGCAGTTCTTC.